Each of the 21 T cell receptor beta chains below was sequenced from the same sample in a study of vaccination effects on CD4 cells after COVID-19. Antigens of these TCRs are unknown. Sequencing in the ViraFEST assay came after antigen-specific CD4+ T cells had been expanded with viral peptide pools, which were used to stimulate PBMC. Subsequent to 10 days of culture, CD4+ T cells were isolated. The healthy vaccine recipients, who had no prior SARS-CoV-2 infection, showed negative nucleocapsid antibodies. Profiling relied on immunoSEQ multiplex PCR, and the TCRdb table lists in-frame clones only, not all of them. Altogether tens of thousands of clones are present, around 69% being singletons, with the ten largest covering around 2.7%. Sequencing used CD4+ T cells from PBMCs cultured with HCoV-NL63 spike peptides, obtained before COVID-19 vaccination. The receptors derive from a human donor who received a COVID-19 vaccine.

The chain recombines TRBV5-1 with TRBJ2-5; 8 bases match TRBD2. CDR3 length: 18 residues. Germline trimming cut 0 bases from V and 2 bases from J; bases unmatched to any gene: 12. CDR1 is SGHRS and CDR2 is YFSETQ in the germline V gene. The CDR3 here is CASSLAVIAGTTQETQYF. As DNA, the CDR3 is TGCGCCAGCAGCTTGGCCGTCATAGCGGGAACCACTCAAGAGACCCAGTACTTC.

The gene calls are TRBV7-8 and TRBJ1-5; D gene ambiguous. V lost 5 bases to trimming and J lost 7 bases, with 15 bases between them. The germline V gene has CDR1 SGHVS and CDR2 FQNEAQ. The CDR3 spans 14 residues. CDR3 nucleotide sequence: TGTGCCAGCAGCCCCAGACGTGGCGGACAGCCCCAGCATTTT. Translation: CASSPRRGGQPQHF.

The V and J genes are TRBV9 and TRBJ2-5; D not resolved. V was shortened by 3 bases and J by 5 bases, with 11 bases between the two germline ends. Germline V gene lookup returns CDR1 SGDLS and CDR2 YYNGEE. CDR3 length: 13 amino acids. The CDR3 nucleotides read TGTGCCAGCAGCGCCGGAGTGGTGGAGACCCAGTACTTC. Translating gives CASSAGVVETQYF.

The V gene is TRBV2, the J gene TRBJ1-5, with D possibly being TRBD1 (6 bases). The CDR3 is made up of 15 amino acids. Germline assignment: CDR1 SNHLY and CDR2 FYNNEI. Between the trimmed V and J ends, which lost 6 bases and 0 bases, there was a span of 12 bases. The CDR3 here is CASSLTGNSNQPQHF. The DNA of the CDR3 is TGTGCCAGCAGCCTAACAGGGAATAGCAATCAGCCCCAGCATTTT.

The V gene is TRBV25-1, the J gene TRBJ2-5, with D perhaps being TRBD1 or TRBD2 (5 bases each). This CDR3 is 14 amino acids long. Per the germline V gene, CDR1 is MGHDK and CDR2 is SYGVNS. Trimming stripped 2 bases from V and 4 bases from J, with 11 bases between. The CDR3 reads CASSEGYGGETQYF. DNA for the CDR3: TGTGCCAGCAGTGAAGGATATGGGGGAGAGACCCAGTACTTC.

This sequence joins TRBV7-8 and TRBJ1-1; 7 bases line up with TRBD1. Germline-derived CDR1 and CDR2 are SGHVS and FQNEAQ. This CDR3 comprises 13 residues. Trimming cost V 6 bases and J 1 base; bases outside gene matches: 2. The CDR3 reads CASRQGSNTEAFF. CDR3 nucleotide sequence: TGTGCCAGCAGACAGGGGTCGAACACTGAAGCTTTCTTT.

This chain connects TRBV27 to TRBJ2-1; D is uncertain. Germline CDR1 and CDR2: MNHEY and SMNVEV (reference sequence). V dropped 6 bases and J dropped 10 bases, with 22 bases sitting between them. The CDR3 extends over 15 amino acids. CDR3 amino acids: CASRAVSPRFKEQFF. CDR3 in DNA: TGTGCCAGCAGGGCTGTTAGCCCGCGTTTTAAGGAGCAGTTCTTC.

This chain links TRBV9 with TRBJ1-2; 8 bases agree with TRBD1. Unmatched junction bases numbered 3, after V lost 1 base and J lost 1 base. The CDR3 has 15 amino acids. Germline V CDR1 and CDR2: SGDLS, YYNGEE. Written as DNA, the CDR3 is TGTGCCAGCAGCGTACAGGGGGCACTTAACTATGGCTACACCTTC. Encoded protein: CASSVQGALNYGYTF.

The chain links TRBV7-3 to TRBJ1-1, with D possibly matching TRBD1 (5 bases). With 2 bases removed from V and 6 bases from J, the gap between germline ends came to 10 bases. Looked up from germline, CDR1 is SGHTA and CDR2 is FQGTGA. CDR3 length: 13 amino acids. The DNA of the CDR3 is TGTGCCAGCAGCTTACGGCAGGGTGCTGAAGCTTTCTTT. Its translation: CASSLRQGAEAFF.

This chain joins TRBV18 and TRBJ1-1, with D uncertain. The CDR3 is made up of 17 amino acids. Trimming took 3 bases from V and 2 from J, leaving 19 bases between them. CDR1 KGHSH and CDR2 LQKENI come from the germline V gene. The DNA for the CDR3 is TGTGCCAGCTCACCGATATTTCGTTCAGGTGTTAACACTGAAGCTTTCTTT. Translation: CASSPIFRSGVNTEAFF. The full variable domain, its missing parts supplied by reference TRBV18 and TRBJ1-1, is NAGVMQNPRHLVRRRGQEARLRCSPMKGHSHVYWYRQLPEEGLKFMVYLQKENIIDESGMPKERFSAEFPKEGPSILRIQQVVRGDSAAYFCASSPIFRSGVNTEAFFGQGTRLTVV.

The chain combines TRBV18 with TRBJ1-2, with D maybe TRBD1 (6 bases). The CDR3 has 12 amino acids. The V and J ends lost 3 bases and 8 bases respectively, with 10 bases between them. From germline, CDR1 is KGHSH and CDR2 LQKENI. The CDR3 DNA sequence: TGTGCCAGCTCACCTTCCAGGGGCGGCTACACCTTC. Translation: CASSPSRGGYTF. Drawing the rest from reference TRBV18 and TRBJ1-2, the complete variable domain is NAGVMQNPRHLVRRRGQEARLRCSPMKGHSHVYWYRQLPEEGLKFMVYLQKENIIDESGMPKERFSAEFPKEGPSILRIQQVVRGDSAAYFCASSPSRGGYTFGSGTRLTVV.

This chain joins TRBV6-4 and TRBJ2-3; possibly TRBD1 for D (6 bases). This CDR3 comprises 16 residues. Germline V CDR1 and CDR2: MRHNA, SNTAGT. V lost 6 bases and J 2 bases, leaving 18 bases between the germline ends. The CDR3 coding sequence is TGTGCCAGCAGCCCCCAACAGGGCACAGCCACAGATACGCAGTATTTT. Amino acids: CASSPQQGTATDTQYF.

The J gene is TRBJ1-5, the V gene TRBV24-1; TRBD1 aligns across 8 bases. The V gene's germline CDR1 is KGHDR and CDR2 SFDVKD. The CDR3 contains 15 residues. The V gene end was trimmed by 3 bases and the J gene end by 7 bases; junction bases not matched to a gene: 7. The CDR3 DNA sequence: TGTGCCACCAGTGATCCCGGACAGGGAACGCAGCCCCAGCATTTT. As protein: CATSDPGQGTQPQHF.

The rearrangement links TRBV25-1 to TRBJ1-2; a possible D gene is TRBD1 (6 bases). V gave up 6 bases and J gave up 0 bases, with 11 bases separating them. CDR3 length equals 14 residues. Germline CDR1 reads MGHDK; CDR2 reads SYGVNS. DNA of the CDR3: TGTGCCAGCAGGGACAGCCTAGCTAACTATGGCTACACCTTC. Amino acid sequence: CASRDSLANYGYTF.

This clone was found once. The V call is TRBV28, the J call TRBJ2-3; TRBD2 aligns across 10 bases. The CDR3 has 15 residues. Germline lookup yields CDR1 MDHEN and CDR2 SYDVKM. V was clipped by 6 bases and J by 2 bases; unmatched bases: 5. The DNA of the CDR3 is TGTGCCAGCAGGAATAGCGGGGGGCCCACAGATACGCAGTATTTT. It specifies CASRNSGGPTDTQYF.

This clone was observed a few times. This chain joins TRBV7-2 and TRBJ1-5; D remains unclear. The CDR3 is made up of 14 amino acids. V lost 4 bases and J 6 bases, leaving 13 bases between the germline ends. The germline gives CDR1 SGHTA, CDR2 FQGNSA. Written as DNA, the CDR3 is TGTGCCAGCAGCTCCCAGACCGAGGGTCAGCCCCAGCATTTT. The encoded protein is CASSSQTEGQPQHF.

A few counts support this clone. V gene TRBV24-1 combines with J gene TRBJ2-2; 11 positions match TRBD1. The germline V gene has CDR1 KGHDR and CDR2 SFDVKD. This CDR3 contains 17 residues. V gave up 1 base and J gave up 2 bases; unmatched junction bases: 2. The CDR3 sequence is CATSDFGQGANTGELFF. Written as DNA, the CDR3 is TGTGCCACCAGTGATTTCGGACAGGGGGCCAACACCGGGGAGCTGTTTTTT.

This chain uses TRBV7-9 with TRBJ2-7, with D perhaps assigned TRBD1 or TRBD2 (6 bases each). CDR3 size: 17 residues. Germline V gene sequence: CDR1 SEHNR, CDR2 FQNEAQ (reference sequence). The V and J ends lost 5 bases and 1 base respectively, with 21 bases between them. The CDR3 region has the DNA TGTGCCAGCAGCCCCGCCCTTACAGGGAGCGGGTCCTACGAGCAGTACGTC. Translation gives CASSPALTGSGSYEQYV.

This clone was observed once. V usage is TRBV19 and J usage is TRBJ2-3; possible D gene TRBD2, 5 bases. V was pared by 1 base and J by 4 bases, with 12 bases between. The CDR3 covers 15 residues. Germline CDR1 and CDR2: LNHDA and SQIVND (reference sequence). CDR3 nucleotide sequence: TGTGCCAGTAGTATAGCTTTTAGAGGGTCAGATACGCAGTATTTT. Its translation is CASSIAFRGSDTQYF. Drawing the rest from reference TRBV19 and TRBJ2-3, the complete variable domain is DGGITQSPKYLFRKEGQNVTLSCEQNLNHDAMYWYRQDPGQGLRLIYYSQIVNDFQKGDIAEGYSVSREKKESFPLTVTSAQKNPTAFYLCASSIAFRGSDTQYFGPGTRLTVL.

The chain is built from TRBV2 and TRBJ2-5; 8 bases match TRBD2. This CDR3 has 14 residues. Germline V lookup: CDR1 SNHLY, CDR2 FYNNEI. Germline trimming cut 8 bases from V and 5 bases from J; bases unmatched to any gene: 10. This CDR3 reads CASRGGRGRETQYF. The CDR3 coding sequence is TGTGCCAGCCGGGGGGGGCGAGGGAGGGAGACCCAGTACTTC.

This chain links TRBV23-1 with TRBJ1-3; 9 bases line up with TRBD1. TRBV23-1 is sorted into the ORF group, with uncertain function. Germline trimming cut 7 bases from V and 5 bases from J; bases unmatched to any gene: 9. The CDR3 spans 15 residues. The CDR3 region is CASTYRDRVRNTIYF. In DNA form, the CDR3 reads TGCGCCAGCACCTACCGGGACAGGGTAAGAAACACCATATATTTT.